What follows are 13 T cell receptor beta chains derived from one specimen sequenced in a study of tumor-infiltrating lymphocytes in primary liver carcinoma. Unsorted whole blood supplied the RNA, and germline DNA was extracted too. The researchers produced TCR beta cDNA from around 0.5 ug total RNA with a constant-region primer. Libraries of TCR beta came from three nested multiplex PCR rounds with slightly modified ARM-PCR. In the first two PCR rounds, TRBV1-TRBV30 forward primers were paired with a C-beta reverse primer, and each round lasted about 10 cycles. TCRdb ran MiXCR on the multiplex PCR reads and lists one entry per CDR3 protein. The sample holds approximately 300,000 distinct CDR3 sequences, roughly 60% seen once. Sequencing was done on a sample of peripheral blood. These receptors all come from a middle-aged man with primary liver carcinoma and hepatitis B virus infection.

The chain recombines TRBV29-1 with TRBJ1-1, with TRBD1 matching over 7 bases. V was clipped by 7 bases and J by 4 bases; unmatched bases: 3. Germline V gene data show CDR1 as SQVTM and CDR2 as ANQGSEA. This CDR3 has 11 amino acids. The CDR3 protein is CSAYRGTEAFF. Here the CDR3 DNA reads TGCAGCGCCTACAGGGGCACTGAAGCTTTCTTT. Full variable domain (rest looked up from reference TRBV29-1 and TRBJ1-1): SAVISQKPSRDICQRGTSLTIQCQVDSQVTMMFWYRQQPGQSLTLIATANQGSEATYESGFVIDKFPISRPNLTFSTLTVSNMSPEDSSIYLCSAYRGTEAFFGQGTRLTVV.

Concerning this clonotype itself: It may be a read error: a sequence one base away is much more abundant. The V and J genes are TRBV6-1 and TRBJ2-6, with 8 bases identical to TRBD1. CDR3 length: 17 residues. Germline lookup yields CDR1 MNHNS and CDR2 SASEGT. V shed 2 bases and J 3 bases; nucleotides not matched to a gene: 6. The CDR3 reads CASSELAGGIGANVLTF. CDR3 nucleotide sequence: TGTGCCAGCAGTGAACTAGCAGGGGGCATTGGGGCCAACGTCCTGACTTTC.

This clonotype was picked up one time. It may be a read error: a sequence one base away is much more abundant. V is TRBV14 and J is TRBJ2-1, with D perhaps assigned TRBD1 or TRBD2 (5 bases each). Germline CDR1 is SGHDN and CDR2 is FVKESK. This CDR3 is built from 15 residues. With 4 bases removed from V and 8 bases from J, the gap between germline ends came to 18 bases. CDR3 in DNA: TGTGCCAGCAGCCTCCGGGACCCATCGCTCGATGAGCAGTTCTTC. This sequence encodes CASSLRDPSLDEQFF.

About this clonotype: Sequence at one end of the junction differs from germline and may be a read error. CDR3 nucleotide sequence: TGTGTCAGCAGCTTGGAGGGTCGACTAACGCCTTACGAGCAGTACTTC. It is translated as CVSSLEGRLTPYEQYF. The chain recombines TRBV5-4 with TRBJ2-7; possibly TRBD2 for D (6 bases). CDR1 and CDR2 (germline): SGHNT, YYREEE (reference sequence). This CDR3 comprises 16 residues.

As regards this clonotype: It is likely a read error, because the conserved phenylalanine at the end of the CDR3 is missing. This chain links TRBV5-1 with TRBJ2-7; D is perhaps TRBD2 (6 bases). CDR1 SGHRS and CDR2 YFSETQ come from the germline V gene. The CDR3 runs 13 residues. CDR3 amino acids: CASSLATTYEQYS. The CDR3 bases are TGCGCCAGCAGCCTAGCGACCACCTACGAACAGTACTCC.

Regarding this clonotype: A read error may be the cause here, since a much bigger clone is one base away. CDR3 in amino acids: CSQIGGGLTDTQYF. DNA for the CDR3: TGCAGTCAGATCGGCGGGGGCCTCACAGATACGCAGTATTTT. The chain uses TRBV29-1 and TRBJ2-3, with D perhaps matching TRBD2 (7 bases). The CDR3 sequence is 14 residues long. In germline, CDR1 is SQVTM, CDR2 ANQGSEA.

As for this clonotype: The junction differs from germline at one of its ends, possibly a read error. The CDR3 DNA follows: TGCGCCGGCAGCATCGGGACAGGGTTGCCGAACACTGAAGCTTTCTTT. It specifies CAGSIGTGLPNTEAFF. The chain links TRBV5-1 to TRBJ1-1, with TRBD1 matching over 9 bases. The CDR3 is 16 residues long. Germline V gives CDR1 SGHRS, CDR2 YFSETQ.

This clonotype was seen a handful of times. The J gene is TRBJ1-5, the V gene TRBV7-9, with D possibly matching TRBD1 (5 bases). From germline, CDR1 is SEHNR and CDR2 FQNEAQ (reference sequence). V was trimmed by 11 bases and J by 2 bases, leaving 16 bases between them. This CDR3 is 14 amino acids long. CDR3 nucleotide sequence: TGTGCCGGGGGGGGGGTTGATGGCAATCAGCCCCAGCATTTT. Translated, it gives CAGGGVDGNQPQHF. Drawing the rest from reference TRBV7-9 and TRBJ1-5, the complete variable domain is DTGVSQNPRHKITKRGQNVTFRCDPISEHNRLYWYRQTLGQGPEFLTYFQNEAQLEKSRLLSDRFSAERPKGSFSTLEIQRTEQGDSAMYLCAGGGVDGNQPQHFGDGTRLSIL.

V usage is TRBV11-3 and J usage is TRBJ2-2, with D perhaps TRBD1 or TRBD2 (5 bases each). Germline CDR1 reads SGHNT; CDR2 reads YENEEA. This CDR3 comprises 12 residues. The V end was cut by 4 bases, the J end by 16 bases, with 16 bases between. In nucleotides, the CDR3 is TGTGCCAGCAGCTCGCTTACCGGGGACCCGTTTTTT. This gives the protein CASSSLTGDPFF.

A note on this clonotype: A much larger clone is a single base away; this may be a read error. The V call is TRBV6-2 or TRBV6-3, the J call TRBJ2-7, with a weak D call TRBD2 (5 bases). Per germline, CDR1 MNHEY and CDR2 SVGEGT. Trimming pared 6 bases from V and 7 bases from J, leaving 22 bases between. The CDR3 spans 15 residues. The CDR3 loop is CASRPAGRAYNEQYF. CDR3 nucleotide sequence: TGTGCCAGCAGGCCGGCGGGCCGGGCATACAATGAGCAGTACTTC.

Many counts were recorded for this clonotype. The CDR3 nucleotides read TGTGCCAGCAGTTACAGGGATATTGTCACAGATACGCAGTATTTT. Translated: CASSYRDIVTDTQYF. The rearrangement uses TRBV6-5 and TRBJ2-3; D not certain. The germline V gene has CDR1 MNHEY and CDR2 SVGAGI. This CDR3 spans 15 amino acids. Trimming stripped 2 bases from V and 2 bases from J, with 11 bases between.

On this clonotype itself: A much larger clone differs by one base, so this may be a read error. The chain employs TRBV1 and TRBJ1-5. TRBV1 represents a pseudogene. CDR3 length equals 13 residues. The CDR3 reads CTSSSVSNQPQHF. CDR3 nucleotides: TGCACCAGCAGCTCAGTTAGCAATCAGCCCCAGCATTTT.

Remarks on this clonotype: A much larger clone differs by one base, so this may be a read error. J is TRBJ2-4 and V is TRBV5-4; 10 nucleotides agree with TRBD2. The CDR3 totals 14 residues. Germline CDR1 is SGHNT and CDR2 is YYREEE (reference sequence). The CDR3 is CASSLGAGGDIRYF. The CDR3 DNA follows: TGTGCCAGCAGCTTGGGAGCGGGAGGGGACATTCGGTACTTC. Complete variable domain (other parts from reference TRBV5-4 and TRBJ2-4): ETGVTQSPTHLIKTRGQQVTLRCSSQSGHNTVSWYQQALGQGPQFIFQYYREEENGRGNFPPRFSGLQFPNYSSELNVNALELDDSALYLCASSLGAGGDIRYFGAGTRLSVL.